The 16 T cell receptor beta chains listed next were all sequenced from one sample in a study of blood T cell repertoires in COVID-19. Using immunoSEQ multiplex PCR, the repertoire was profiled, and TCRdb retains in-frame clones only, with some absent. Among about 360,000 clones listed, around 87% were seen once. Sequencing was done on a sample of PBMCs or T cells enriched from blood (not recorded which). The receptors come from a man aged 25 to 40 who had recovered from COVID-19.

This clone was seen once. The rearrangement joins TRBV30 to TRBJ1-4, with D tentatively TRBD1 (6 bases). Trimming cost V 4 bases and J 7 bases, with 10 bases left between them. The CDR3 extends over 12 amino acids. Germline CDR1 reads GTSNPN; CDR2 reads SVGIG (reference sequence). The CDR3 sequence is CAWTTGSEKLFF. Here the CDR3 DNA reads TGTGCCTGGACCACAGGGAGTGAAAAACTGTTTTTT.

The chain carries TRBV9 and TRBJ2-2; 10 bases map to TRBD1. Per the germline V gene, CDR1 is SGDLS and CDR2 is YYNGEE. The CDR3 sequence is 14 residues long. J was trimmed by 9 bases and V by 5 bases; bases with no gene match: 7. The CDR3 DNA follows: TGTGCCAGCAGGACCGGGACAGGGGACCGGGAGCTGTTTTTT. As protein: CASRTGTGDRELFF. The complete variable domain, with remaining parts taken from reference TRBV9 and TRBJ2-2, reads DSGVTQTPKHLITATGQRVTLRCSPRSGDLSVYWYQQSLDQGLQFLIQYYNGEERAKGNILERFSAQQFPDLHSELNLSSLELGDSALYFCASRTGTGDRELFFGEGSRLTVL.

The chain employs TRBV5-1 and TRBJ2-1; D not certain. CDR1 is SGHRS and CDR2 is YFSETQ in the germline V gene. The CDR3 has 18 residues. V dropped 1 base and J dropped 0 bases, with 17 bases sitting between them. CDR3 nucleotides: TGCGCCAGCAGCTTGTTCAACTTAGAGAGGTCCTCCTACAATGAGCAGTTCTTC. Amino acids: CASSLFNLERSSYNEQFF.

This rearrangement joins TRBV7-9 to TRBJ2-7; TRBD1 aligns across 7 bases. This CDR3 has 15 amino acids. The V gene's germline CDR1 is SEHNR and CDR2 FQNEAQ (reference sequence). V shed 0 bases and J 3 bases; nucleotides not matched to a gene: 5. The CDR3 DNA reads TGTGCCAGCAGCTTAGCGGCACAGGGGAGCTACGAGCAGTACTTC. Protein product: CASSLAAQGSYEQYF.

The CDR3 DNA sequence: TGTGCCAGCAGCTTGTTATCCGGGTTGGAAAATCAGCCCCAGCATTTT. Translated, it gives CASSLLSGLENQPQHF. The chain has TRBV5-6 and TRBJ1-5; D gene ambiguous. This CDR3 comprises 16 residues. The V end lost 1 base, the J end lost 4 bases, and 15 bases lay between the germline ends. Looked up from germline, CDR1 is SGHDT and CDR2 is YYEEEE.

The J gene is TRBJ1-1, the V gene TRBV7-9; 11 bases match TRBD1. From germline, CDR1 is SEHNR and CDR2 FQNEAQ (reference sequence). The CDR3 spans 14 residues. Unmatched junction bases numbered 3, after V lost 5 bases and J lost 4 bases. The CDR3 nucleotides read TGTGCCAGCAGCCGGGGACAGGGGGGCACTGAAGCTTTCTTT. Translating it yields CASSRGQGGTEAFF.

The rearrangement joins TRBV6-1 to TRBJ2-7; D remains ambiguous. The V end lost 0 bases, the J end lost 0 bases, and 9 bases lay between the germline ends. CDR3 length equals 15 residues. The germline V gene encodes CDR1 MNHNS and CDR2 SASEGT. Here the CDR3 DNA reads TGTGCCAGCAGTGAAGCCGGTTATAACTCCTACGAGCAGTACTTC. This encodes CASSEAGYNSYEQYF.

The chain is built from TRBV5-1 and TRBJ1-1; D is perhaps TRBD1 (5 bases). Per the germline V gene, CDR1 is SGHRS and CDR2 is YFSETQ. The CDR3 spans 14 residues. The germline V and J ends were trimmed by 0 bases and 5 bases, with 11 bases remaining between them. As DNA, the CDR3 is TGCGCCAGCAGCTTGGGGGCAGGGTGGACTGAAGCTTTCTTT. This gives the protein CASSLGAGWTEAFF.

This chain connects TRBV30 to TRBJ2-5; a possible D gene is TRBD2 (5 bases). The CDR3 loop spans 13 amino acids. The V and J ends lost 1 base and 7 bases respectively, with 13 bases between them. From germline, CDR1 is GTSNPN and CDR2 SVGIG (reference sequence). Written as DNA, the CDR3 is TGTGCCTGGAGTGGAGGACTGAGCGGGACCCAGTACTTC. Its protein product is CAWSGGLSGTQYF.

The chain combines TRBV4-1 with TRBJ1-4, with 7 nucleotides matching TRBD1. CDR1 MGHRA and CDR2 YSYEKL come from the germline V gene. Unmatched junction bases numbered 16, after V lost 8 bases and J lost 7 bases. This CDR3 contains 16 residues. The CDR3 spells CASSGGLASGSEKLFF. The CDR3, as DNA: TGCGCCAGCTCAGGGGGGCTCGCTTCCGGGAGTGAAAAACTGTTTTTT.

The rearrangement joins TRBV4-2 to TRBJ2-3; a possible D gene is TRBD2 (6 bases). The CDR3 consists of 14 residues. V was clipped by 5 bases and J by 4 bases, with 13 bases between them. CDR1 is LGHNA and CDR2 is YNFKEQ in the germline V gene. As DNA, the CDR3 is TGTGCCAGCAGCGCCCGACTAGTCGCAGATACGCAGTATTTT. As protein: CASSARLVADTQYF.

The J gene is TRBJ2-3, the V gene TRBV7-9; 11 bases are shared with TRBD2. V shed 6 bases and J 1 base; nucleotides not matched to a gene: 6. The CDR3 loop spans 16 amino acids. The germline V gene encodes CDR1 SEHNR and CDR2 FQNEAQ (reference sequence). The CDR3 nucleotides read TGTGCCAGCAGTAAAAATAGCGGGGGGGGCACAGATACGCAGTATTTT. This translates into CASSKNSGGGTDTQYF.

The CDR3 spells CAWMGTELGYTF. DNA for the CDR3: TGTGCCTGGATGGGGACAGAACTAGGCTACACCTTC. V gene TRBV30 combines with J gene TRBJ1-2; 7 nucleotides agree with TRBD1. The CDR3 sequence is 12 residues long. The V gene end was trimmed by 4 bases and the J gene end by 8 bases; junction bases not matched to a gene: 7. Germline loops: CDR1 GTSNPN, CDR2 SVGIG (reference sequence).

The chain couples TRBV25-1 to TRBJ2-5, with D hard to call. Germline CDR1 MGHDK, CDR2 SYGVNS. V lost 4 bases, J lost 0 bases, and 6 bases lay in between. The CDR3 is 13 amino acids. The CDR3 here is CASSALDQETQYF. The CDR3 region has the DNA TGTGCCAGCAGTGCCCTAGACCAAGAGACCCAGTACTTC.

This sequence joins TRBV5-6 and TRBJ2-1; D remains unclear. The CDR3 has 12 residues. V was trimmed by 3 bases and J by 7 bases, leaving 8 bases between them. CDR1 and CDR2 from the germline V gene are SGHDT and YYEEEE. The CDR3 spells CASSSLRNEQFF. As DNA, the CDR3 is TGTGCCAGCAGCTCCCTGAGGAATGAGCAGTTCTTC.

The J gene is TRBJ2-6, the V gene TRBV10-3, with no clear D. Germline V lookup: CDR1 ENHRY, CDR2 SYGVKD. V shed 6 bases and J shed 0 bases, with 6 bases lying between them. The CDR3 length is 14 residues. In DNA form, the CDR3 reads TGTGCCATCAGACAGCCCTCTGGGGCCAACGTCCTGACTTTC. Translation gives CAIRQPSGANVLTF.